These 24 T cell receptor beta chains originate from one sample sequenced in a study of identical twins. MiXCR was run by TCRdb on the 5' RACE reads, yielding one entry per CDR3 protein. This table has hundreds of thousands of distinct CDR3 sequences, roughly 20% appearing once. These same data were also listed under a study on T cells expressing NK-cell markers.

Material: PBMCs. These TCRs come from a woman under 30 in good health.

The rearrangement links TRBV3-1 to TRBJ1-2; 7 nucleotides line up with TRBD1. Germline V gene lookup returns CDR1 LGHDT and CDR2 YNNKEL (reference sequence). The V and J ends lost 1 base and 8 bases, in that order; junction bases with no gene match: 10. This CDR3 spans 15 amino acids. This chain's CDR3 is CASSQGGQQFLGYTF. The CDR3, as DNA: TGTGCCAGCAGCCAAGGGGGACAGCAATTTTTAGGCTACACCTTC.

This clonotype was seen a few times. The chain employs TRBV5-1 and TRBJ2-5; D is possibly TRBD1 (5 bases). Germline V lookup: CDR1 SGHRS, CDR2 YFSETQ. Trimming pared 4 bases from V and 2 bases from J, leaving 12 bases between. The CDR3 is 14 amino acids. In nucleotides, the CDR3 is TGCGCCAGCAGCCTTTGGACATCGCAAGAGACCCAGTACTTC. It specifies CASSLWTSQETQYF.

The chain employs TRBV5-1 and TRBJ2-6; a possible D gene is TRBD2 (5 bases). Trimming removed 3 bases at V and 4 bases at J, with 14 bases between. The CDR3 totals 16 residues. In germline, CDR1 is SGHRS, CDR2 YFSETQ. The DNA for the CDR3 is TGCGCCAGCAGCTCTCCGCGGGCTTACGGGGCCAACGTCCTGACTTTC. Encoded protein: CASSSPRAYGANVLTF.

This clonotype was seen a few times. The J gene is TRBJ2-3, the V gene TRBV12-3 or TRBV12-4; D is possibly TRBD1 or TRBD2 (5 bases each). Trimming took off 6 bases at V and 2 bases at J, with 18 bases between the two ends. The CDR3 is 16 residues long. This CDR3 is CASSKSGTSPTDTQYF. CDR3 DNA sequence: TGTGCCAGCAGCAAGTCCGGGACCTCACCCACAGATACGCAGTATTTT.

This clonotype was detected many times. The chain couples TRBV12-3 or TRBV12-4 to TRBJ1-2, with a tentative D call TRBD1 (5 bases). Trimming removed 2 bases from V and 4 bases from J, with 8 bases in between. The CDR3 runs to 13 residues. CDR3 residues: CASSLSGVYGYTF. In nucleotides, the CDR3 is TGTGCCAGCAGTTTATCGGGGGTCTATGGCTACACCTTC.

V gene TRBV12-3 or TRBV12-4 combines with J gene TRBJ2-3, with 16 bases that match TRBD2. After removal of 4 bases from V and 4 bases from J, the junction contained 8 bases not matched to a gene. The CDR3 is 18 amino acids. The CDR3 here is CASSSSGTSGRGPDTQYF. As DNA, the CDR3 is TGTGCCAGCAGTTCCTCCGGGACTAGCGGGAGGGGGCCAGATACGCAGTATTTT.

This clonotype showed up many times. The chain carries TRBV9 and TRBJ2-1, with unresolved D. V dropped 3 bases and J dropped 6 bases, with 1 base sitting between them. The CDR3 loop spans 10 amino acids. Germline V gene sequence: CDR1 SGDLS, CDR2 YYNGEE. CDR3 nucleotides: TGTGCCAGCAGCGGCAATGAGCAGTTCTTC. Protein sequence: CASSGNEQFF.

The V gene is TRBV27, the J gene TRBJ2-6; D possibly corresponds to TRBD1 (6 bases). Germline CDR1 MNHEY, CDR2 SMNVEV (reference sequence). There are 19 residues in the CDR3. Trimming cost V 5 bases and J 4 bases, with 24 bases left between them. The CDR3 region is CASSPLPQGILVGANVLTF. CDR3 coding DNA: TGTGCCAGCAGTCCACTCCCACAGGGCATCTTGGTAGGGGCCAACGTCCTGACTTTC.

Points on this clonotype: A junction boundary mismatches the germline segment, possibly from a read error. CDR3 DNA sequence: TGTGCCAGCAGCTTGGTGGCGGGAGACAAGGAGCAGTTCTTC. Amino acids: CASSLVAGDKEQFF. The V and J genes are TRBV7-7 and TRBJ2-1; 7 bases align to TRBD2. The V gene's germline CDR1 is SSHAT and CDR2 FNYEAQ (reference sequence). The CDR3 totals 14 residues. Combining the CDR3 with reference TRBV7-7 and TRBJ2-1 gives the whole variable domain GAGVSQSPRYKVTKRGQDVTLRCDPISSHATLYWYQQALGQGPEFLTYFNYEAQPDKSGLPSDRFSAERPEGSISTLTIQRTEQRDSAMYRCASSLVAGDKEQFFGPGTRLTVL.

This clonotype has just a few counts. The chain joins TRBV7-2 to TRBJ1-5, with D uncertain. V gave up 2 bases and J gave up 4 bases, with 12 bases separating them. This CDR3 region has 15 residues. Germline CDR1 SGHTA, CDR2 FQGNSA. CDR3 coding DNA: TGTGCCAGCAGCTTAACGGTGAGCTCTAATCAGCCCCAGCATTTT. Residues: CASSLTVSSNQPQHF.

This clonotype was seen a few times. This sequence joins TRBV10-3 and TRBJ2-3; 7 positions agree with TRBD2. In germline, CDR1 is ENHRY, CDR2 SYGVKD. The length of the CDR3 is 17 residues. The V and J ends lost 3 bases and 2 bases, in that order; junction bases with no gene match: 11. For the CDR3, the DNA is TGTGCCATCAGTGATTCGGAGGCGGCGGGAGTCACAGATACGCAGTATTTT. Protein product: CAISDSEAAGVTDTQYF.

The J gene is TRBJ2-1, the V gene TRBV20-1; tentative D call: TRBD2 (6 bases). CDR1 and CDR2 (germline): DFQATT, SNEGSKA (reference sequence). The V gene lost 1 base and the J gene lost 3 bases, with 16 bases spanning the gap. The CDR3 runs to 16 residues. CDR3 in amino acids: CSARVYGEDRYNEQFF. The DNA for the CDR3 is TGCAGTGCTAGAGTATATGGGGAGGACCGCTACAATGAGCAGTTCTTC.

This clonotype came up a few times. CDR3 nucleotides: TGTGCCAGCAGCTTGGGGCTAGCGGGGGTGACTAGCACAGATACGCAGTATTTT. This sequence encodes CASSLGLAGVTSTDTQYF. The V gene is TRBV7-6, the J gene TRBJ2-3, with 10 bases lining up with TRBD2. The J segment lost 0 bases and the V segment lost 3 bases, leaving 9 bases of the junction unmatched. The germline V gene encodes CDR1 SGHVS and CDR2 FNYEAQ. This CDR3 region has 18 residues.

A word on this clonotype: The DNA is left out, because the CDR3 cannot be placed on it with certainty; the CDR3 is given as TCRdb lists it. This chain joins TRBV10-3 and TRBJ2-5; the table's D call, TRBD1, was not checked against the DNA. Germline V gene sequence: CDR1 ENHRY, CDR2 SYGVKD. The CDR3 totals 15 residues, both ends included. The chain's CDR3 is CAISDFRGALKTQYF.

This clonotype was seen a handful of times. The chain is built from TRBV7-7 and TRBJ2-5, with 8 bases identical to TRBD1. V shed 5 bases and J 1 base; nucleotides not matched to a gene: 6. The CDR3 covers 15 residues. Germline values: CDR1 SSHAT, CDR2 FNYEAQ (reference sequence). The chain's CDR3 is CASSPRTGRQETQYF. The CDR3, as DNA: TGTGCCAGCAGCCCTAGGACAGGGCGCCAAGAGACCCAGTACTTC.

This clonotype was detected a few times. CDR3 loop: CSAATGQRFYYEQYF. CDR3 in DNA: TGCAGTGCCGCTACCGGTCAGCGGTTCTACTACGAGCAGTACTTC. The chain employs TRBV20-1 and TRBJ2-7; tentatively, D is TRBD2 (5 bases). The CDR3 has 15 amino acids. Germline assignment: CDR1 DFQATT and CDR2 SNEGSKA (reference sequence). Trimming took 6 bases from V and 3 from J, leaving 21 bases between them.

The V gene is TRBV27, the J gene TRBJ2-1; 10 nucleotides match TRBD2. Germline CDR1 reads MNHEY; CDR2 reads SMNVEV (reference sequence). This CDR3 spans 15 amino acids. After removal of 3 bases from V and 7 bases from J, the junction contained 6 bases not matched to a gene. Written as DNA, the CDR3 is TGTGCCAGCAGTTTTGGGGCTAGCGGGAGTAATGAGCAGTTCTTC. It encodes CASSFGASGSNEQFF.

The chain combines TRBV18 with TRBJ1-2; no clear D gene. This CDR3 comprises 13 residues. CDR1 is KGHSH, CDR2 LQKENI, per germline. With 5 bases removed from V and 3 bases from J, the gap between germline ends came to 10 bases. The CDR3 DNA is TGTGCCAGCTCAGAAGGACGGGACTATGGCTACACCTTC. This translates into CASSEGRDYGYTF.

This clonotype was observed a handful of times. This chain links TRBV10-3 with TRBJ2-1; 8 bases line up with TRBD1. The CDR3 covers 15 residues. CDR1 and CDR2 (germline): ENHRY, SYGVKD. V trimming: 6 bases; J trimming: 7 bases; junction bases outside the gene matches: 11. The DNA of the CDR3 is TGTGCCATCAGCGAACCAGGACAGGGTAAGAATGAGCAGTTCTTC. Its translation: CAISEPGQGKNEQFF.

The chain uses TRBV29-1 and TRBJ2-3; 9 nucleotides agree with TRBD1. J was trimmed by 5 bases and V by 7 bases; bases with no gene match: 7. The CDR3 runs 13 residues. The germline V gene has CDR1 SQVTM and CDR2 ANQGSEA. CDR3 protein: CSGDRDSGDTQYF. As DNA, the CDR3 is TGCAGCGGGGACAGGGACTCGGGAGATACGCAGTATTTT.

This chain connects TRBV29-1 to TRBJ2-5; TRBD2 is a possible D gene (6 bases). There are 14 residues in the CDR3. The V gene lost 1 base and the J gene lost 4 bases, with 13 bases spanning the gap. The germline CDR1 and CDR2 sequences are SQVTM and ANQGSEA. The CDR3: CSVEGRGKGETQYF. The CDR3 nucleotides are TGCAGCGTTGAAGGTCGGGGGAAGGGAGAGACCCAGTACTTC.

This clonotype has at least ten counts. J is TRBJ2-2 and V is TRBV5-1; D not resolved. Per the germline V gene, CDR1 is SGHRS and CDR2 is YFSETQ. V was shortened by 2 bases and J by 2 bases, with 4 bases between the two germline ends. The CDR3 length is 13 residues. CDR3 sequence: CASSFFNTGELFF. Written as DNA, the CDR3 is TGCGCCAGCAGCTTCTTTAACACCGGGGAGCTGTTTTTT.

The V call is TRBV10-3, the J call TRBJ2-1, with 8 bases fitting TRBD1. Germline CDR1 and CDR2: ENHRY and SYGVKD. The trim removed 4 bases at V and 3 bases at J, leaving 5 bases unmatched. The CDR3 has 15 amino acids. The DNA of the CDR3 is TGTGCCATCAGTGCGGGGACAGGAAGCTACAATGAGCAGTTCTTC. Its translation is CAISAGTGSYNEQFF.

This clonotype has only a few counts. V gene TRBV7-9 combines with J gene TRBJ2-5; D is unresolved. This CDR3 spans 14 amino acids. Germline V gene lookup returns CDR1 SEHNR and CDR2 FQNEAQ (reference sequence). Deletions cut 2 bases from V and 3 bases from J, with 10 bases between. The CDR3 nucleotides read TGTGCCAGCAGCTTAATGGGCGGAGAAGAGACCCAGTACTTC. It codes for CASSLMGGEETQYF.